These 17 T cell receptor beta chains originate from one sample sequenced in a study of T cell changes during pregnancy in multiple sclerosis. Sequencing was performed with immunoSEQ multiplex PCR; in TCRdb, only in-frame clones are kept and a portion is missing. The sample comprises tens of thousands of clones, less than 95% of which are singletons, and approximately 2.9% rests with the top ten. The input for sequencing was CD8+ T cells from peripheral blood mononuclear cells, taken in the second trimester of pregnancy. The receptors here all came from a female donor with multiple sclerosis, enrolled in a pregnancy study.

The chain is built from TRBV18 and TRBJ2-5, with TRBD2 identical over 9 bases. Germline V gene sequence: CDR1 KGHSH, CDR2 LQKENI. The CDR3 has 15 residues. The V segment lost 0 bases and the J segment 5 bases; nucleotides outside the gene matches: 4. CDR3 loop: CASSPPILAGETQYF. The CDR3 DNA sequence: TGTGCCAGCTCACCACCAATTCTAGCGGGGGAGACCCAGTACTTC.

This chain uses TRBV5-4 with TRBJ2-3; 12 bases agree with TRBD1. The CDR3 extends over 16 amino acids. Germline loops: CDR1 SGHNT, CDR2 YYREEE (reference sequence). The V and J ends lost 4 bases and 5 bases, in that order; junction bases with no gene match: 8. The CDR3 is CASSNGDRGQGDTQYF. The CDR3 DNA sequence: TGTGCCAGCAGCAATGGGGACAGGGGGCAAGGAGATACGCAGTATTTT.

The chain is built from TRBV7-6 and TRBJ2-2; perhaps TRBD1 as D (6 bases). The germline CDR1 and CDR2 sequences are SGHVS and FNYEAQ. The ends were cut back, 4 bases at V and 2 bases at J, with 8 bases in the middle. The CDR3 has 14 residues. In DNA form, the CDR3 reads TGTGCCAGCAGCTGGGACACCAACACCGGGGAGCTGTTTTTT. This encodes CASSWDTNTGELFF.

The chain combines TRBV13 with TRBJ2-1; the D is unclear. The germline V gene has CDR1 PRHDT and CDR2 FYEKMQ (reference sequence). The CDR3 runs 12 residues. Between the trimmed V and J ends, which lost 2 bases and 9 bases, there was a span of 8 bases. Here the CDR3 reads CASSLFRREQFF. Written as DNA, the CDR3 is TGTGCCAGCAGCTTATTCCGTCGTGAGCAGTTCTTC.

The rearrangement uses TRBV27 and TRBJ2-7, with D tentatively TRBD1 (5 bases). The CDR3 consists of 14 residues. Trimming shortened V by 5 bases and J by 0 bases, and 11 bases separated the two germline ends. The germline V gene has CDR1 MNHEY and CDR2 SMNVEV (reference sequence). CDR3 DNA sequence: TGTGCCAGCAGTATAGGGGCAGCCTCCTACGAGCAGTACTTC. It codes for CASSIGAASYEQYF.

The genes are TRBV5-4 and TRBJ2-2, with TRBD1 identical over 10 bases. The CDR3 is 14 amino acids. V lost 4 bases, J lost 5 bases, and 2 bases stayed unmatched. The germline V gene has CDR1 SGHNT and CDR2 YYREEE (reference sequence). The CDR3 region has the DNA TGTGCCAGCAGCGGGACAGGGGAAACCGGGGAGCTGTTTTTT. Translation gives CASSGTGETGELFF.

DNA for the CDR3: TGTGCCAGCAGCTTGCAGGGTAGCTCCTACGAGCAGTACTTC. It specifies CASSLQGSSYEQYF. The chain is built from TRBV7-6 and TRBJ2-7; a possible D gene is TRBD1 (5 bases). This CDR3 is 14 amino acids long. Trimming left V 3 bases short and J 0 bases short, with 9 bases between. From germline, CDR1 is SGHVS and CDR2 FNYEAQ.

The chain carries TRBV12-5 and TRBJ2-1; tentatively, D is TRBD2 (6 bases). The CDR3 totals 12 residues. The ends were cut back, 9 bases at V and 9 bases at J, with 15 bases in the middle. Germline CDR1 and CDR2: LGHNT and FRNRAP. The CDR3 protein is CASGPGRSEQFF. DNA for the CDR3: TGTGCTAGCGGACCGGGGAGGAGTGAGCAGTTCTTC.

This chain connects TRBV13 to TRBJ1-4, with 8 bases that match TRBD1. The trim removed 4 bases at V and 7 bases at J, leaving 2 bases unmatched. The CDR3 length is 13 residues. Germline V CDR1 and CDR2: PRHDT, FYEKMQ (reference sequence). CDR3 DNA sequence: TGTGCCAGCAGCTCAGGGACAGGTGAAAAACTGTTTTTT. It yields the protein CASSSGTGEKLFF.

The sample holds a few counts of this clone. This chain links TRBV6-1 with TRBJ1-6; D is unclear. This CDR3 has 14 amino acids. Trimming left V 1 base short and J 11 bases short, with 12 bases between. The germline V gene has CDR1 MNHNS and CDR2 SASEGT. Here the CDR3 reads CASSEDPVSPPLHF. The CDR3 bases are TGTGCCAGCAGTGAAGATCCGGTCTCGCCACCCCTCCACTTT.

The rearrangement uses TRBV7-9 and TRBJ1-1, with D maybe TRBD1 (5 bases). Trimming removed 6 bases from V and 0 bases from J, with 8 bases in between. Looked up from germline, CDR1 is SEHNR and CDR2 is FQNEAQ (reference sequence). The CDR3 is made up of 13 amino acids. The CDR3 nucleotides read TGTGCCAGCAGGCAGGGTCTGAACACTGAAGCTTTCTTT. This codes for CASRQGLNTEAFF. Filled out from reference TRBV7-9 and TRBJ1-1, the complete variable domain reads DTGVSQNPRHKITKRGQNVTFRCDPISEHNRLYWYRQTLGQGPEFLTYFQNEAQLEKSRLLSDRFSAERPKGSFSTLEIQRTEQGDSAMYLCASRQGLNTEAFFGQGTRLTVV.

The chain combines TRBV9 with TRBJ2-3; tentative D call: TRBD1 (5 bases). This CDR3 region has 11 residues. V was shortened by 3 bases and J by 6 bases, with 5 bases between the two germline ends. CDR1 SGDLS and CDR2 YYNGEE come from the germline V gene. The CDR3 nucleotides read TGTGCCAGCAGCGAGGGGGATACGCAGTATTTT. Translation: CASSEGDTQYF.

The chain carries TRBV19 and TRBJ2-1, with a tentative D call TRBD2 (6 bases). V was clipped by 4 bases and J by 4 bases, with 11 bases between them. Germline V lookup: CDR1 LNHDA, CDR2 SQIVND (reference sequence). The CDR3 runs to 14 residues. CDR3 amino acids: CASSTGGTYNEQFF. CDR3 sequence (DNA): TGTGCCAGTAGTACAGGCGGGACTTACAATGAGCAGTTCTTC.

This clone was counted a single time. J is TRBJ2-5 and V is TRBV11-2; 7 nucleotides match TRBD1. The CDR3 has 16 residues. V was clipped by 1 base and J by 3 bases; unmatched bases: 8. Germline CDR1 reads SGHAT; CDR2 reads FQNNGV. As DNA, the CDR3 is TGTGCCAGCAGCTTAGGTTGGGGACAGCGAGAAGAGACCCAGTACTTC. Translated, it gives CASSLGWGQREETQYF.

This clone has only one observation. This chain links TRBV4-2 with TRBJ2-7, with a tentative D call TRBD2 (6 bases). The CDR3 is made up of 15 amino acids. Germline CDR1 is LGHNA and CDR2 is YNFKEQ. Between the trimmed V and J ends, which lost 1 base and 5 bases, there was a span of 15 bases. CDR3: CASSQVQGLENEQYF. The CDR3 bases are TGTGCCAGCAGCCAAGTGCAGGGACTGGAAAACGAGCAGTACTTC.

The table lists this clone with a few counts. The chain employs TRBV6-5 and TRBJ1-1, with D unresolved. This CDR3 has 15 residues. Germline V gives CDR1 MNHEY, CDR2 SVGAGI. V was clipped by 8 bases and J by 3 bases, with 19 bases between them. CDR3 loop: CASSLELESDTEAFF. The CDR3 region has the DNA TGTGCCAGCTCCCTAGAGCTCGAATCGGACACTGAAGCTTTCTTT.

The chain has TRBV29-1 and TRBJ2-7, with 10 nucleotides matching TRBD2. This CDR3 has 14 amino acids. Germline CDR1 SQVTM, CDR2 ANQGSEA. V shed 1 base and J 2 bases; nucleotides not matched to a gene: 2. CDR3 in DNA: TGCAGCGTTGAAGGACTAGCGGGCACCTACGAGCAGTACTTC. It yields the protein CSVEGLAGTYEQYF.